This T cell receptor beta chain comes out of a study of T cell repertoires in cytomegalovirus infection. In the study overall: Public signatures in TCR beta pointed to CMV infection and matching HLA type.

This clonotype was seen only a few times. No antigen is known for it. Each CDR3 protein is one row after TCRdb ran MiXCR on the reads. Found here are some 940,000 distinct CDR3 sequences, approximately 31% of them singletons; the top ten hold more than 12%. The TCR comes from a human donor in good health (CMV status not recorded). Some clones in this sample may be carry-over from other donors' samples. Sequenced material: cultured CD8+ T cells from PBMCs, taken from culture after CMV antigen stimulation.

CDR3 nucleotide sequence: TGCGCCAGCAGCCAAGTTCCGGGATCCAACTATGGCTACACCTTC. This translates into CASSQVPGSNYGYTF. V and J are TRBV4-1 and TRBJ1-2; no firm D call. Germline CDR1 and CDR2: MGHRA and YSYEKL. There are 15 residues in the CDR3. V was shortened by 1 base and J by 2 bases, with 11 bases between the two germline ends.